These 2 T cell receptor beta chains share one sample of origin, sequenced in a study of blood T cell repertoires in COVID-19. Repertoires were generated with immunoSEQ multiplex PCR, while TCRdb's copy carries only in-frame clones and drops some. The sample consists of 130,000 or so clones, approximately 85% of them appearing once. Input material: peripheral blood. Source of these receptors: a human donor in a cohort sampled during active COVID-19.

The rearrangement joins TRBV6-6 to TRBJ1-2; 8 bases agree with TRBD1. The V gene's germline CDR1 is MNHNY and CDR2 SVGAGI (reference sequence). The CDR3 spans 15 residues. Losses at the gene ends were 8 bases for V and 5 bases for J; bases not matched to a gene: 13. CDR3 loop: CASARAQGVPYGYTF. CDR3 DNA: TGTGCCAGCGCGAGAGCACAGGGGGTTCCGTATGGCTACACCTTC.

The chain has TRBV5-1 and TRBJ1-1; D not certain. The V gene lost 1 base and the J gene lost 5 bases, with 18 bases spanning the gap. This CDR3 has 16 amino acids. The V gene's germline CDR1 is SGHRS and CDR2 YFSETQ. CDR3 nucleotides: TGCGCCAGCAGCTTGCCCCAGGAGGTATGGTGGACTGAAGCTTTCTTT. Its translation: CASSLPQEVWWTEAFF.